A selection of T cell receptor beta chains follows, all from one sample in a study of T cells in Graves' hyperthyroidism and ophthalmopathy. Using its own MiXCR run on the multiplex PCR reads, TCRdb lists one record per CDR3 protein. The sample lists about 380,000 distinct CDR3 sequences; roughly 15% were seen once. Sequencing used blood. All receptors derive from a woman in her 30s with Graves' ophthalmopathy. Each CDR3 is given with its conserved first and last residue. The D gene is left open where the match is weak. Rows give clone size only sometimes, using once, few, many, or a class for an expanded clone.

j_gene	v_gene	abundance	d_gene	CDR3nt	CDR3aa
TRBJ2-5	TRBV9	many	NA	TGTGCCAGCAGCTCAGGCGTCCTTTCAGAGACCCAGTACTTC	CASSSGVLSETQYF
TRBJ2-7	TRBV13	many	NA	TGTGCCAGCAGCTTAGGGGCGGCCTTCTACGAGCAGTACTTC	CASSLGAAFYEQYF
TRBJ2-7	TRBV29-1	NA	TRBD1	TGCAGCGTTGAAGGGGGACAGGGAGTCGGCGCTCTCGAGCAGTACTTC	CSVEGGQGVGALEQYF
TRBJ1-2	TRBV19	many	NA	TGTGCCAGTAGTACGGCGCCCAGGATGGATGGCTACACCTTC	CASSTAPRMDGYTF
TRBJ2-3	TRBV7-9	many	TRBD2	TGTGCCAGCAGCTCTAAGCGGGGCACTAGCACAGATACGCAGTATTTT	CASSSKRGTSTDTQYF
TRBJ1-6	TRBV11-1	few	NA	TGTGCCAGCAGCTTATCGGCTTTTAATTCACCCCTCCACTTT	CASSLSAFNSPLHF
TRBJ1-4	TRBV18	many	NA	TGTGCCAGCTCACCCTTAAAAGAAGCAACTAATGAAAAACTGTTTTTT	CASSPLKEATNEKLFF
TRBJ1-5	TRBV12-3/TRBV12-4	many	NA	TGTGCCAGCAGCTCTGGTCCTGGGTGGGGGAATCAGCCCCAGCATTTT	CASSSGPGWGNQPQHF
TRBJ2-7	TRBV7-8	once	TRBD2	TGTGCCAGCAGCTCGGAGGGACTAGCGGGGTCCTACGAGCAGTACTTC	CASSSEGLAGSYEQYF
TRBJ1-4	TRBV11-2	many	NA	TGTGCCAGCACAGCTAATGAAAAACTGTTTTTT	CASTANEKLFF
TRBJ1-5	TRBV20-1	many	NA	TGCAGTGCTAGAGATGGAGGACAGTTGAGGGATCAGCCCCAGCATTTT	CSARDGGQLRDQPQHF
TRBJ2-1	TRBV5-1	once	TRBD1	TGCGCCAGCAGCTCGGGACAGAACTACAATGAGCAGTTCTTC	CASSSGQNYNEQFF
TRBJ1-1	TRBV3-1	many	NA	TGTGCCAGCAGCCAAGATTACAGAACCGATACTGAAGCTTTCTTT	CASSQDYRTDTEAFF
TRBJ2-2	TRBV9	NA	NA	TGTGCCAGCAGCCCCCTGGGCGGCGGGGAGCTGTTTTTT	CASSPLGGGELFF
TRBJ1-6	TRBV14	few	NA	TGTGCCAGCAGCCACTACGGGGCCCTTGATAATTCACCCCTCCACTTT	CASSHYGALDNSPLHF
TRBJ1-1	TRBV30	many	NA	TGTGCCTGGATAGAAGCCAGTCCTTGGACTGAAGCTTTCTTT	CAWIEASPWTEAFF
TRBJ1-5	TRBV7-2	many	NA	TGTGCCAGCAGCTCGGGATCCGGTATCCTTAATCAGCCCCAGCATTTT	CASSSGSGILNQPQHF
TRBJ2-3	TRBV6-2/TRBV6-3	many	NA	TGTGCCAGCAGCCCCGGGCAGCGTCACACAGATACGCAGTATTTT	CASSPGQRHTDTQYF
TRBJ2-1	TRBV7-2	NA	TRBD2	TGTGCCAGCAGCAAAACCGGGACTAGCGGTAACAATGAGCAGTTCTTC	CASSKTGTSGNNEQFF
TRBJ2-7	TRBV14	NA	NA	TGTGCCAGCAGCCGCATATCACAGGGCCTGCAGTACTTC	CASSRISQGLQYF
TRBJ1-1	TRBV9	many	NA	TGTGCCAGCAGCTCGAACCTCAGGGCGGAAGGGGACACTGAAGCTTTCTTT	CASSSNLRAEGDTEAFF
TRBJ2-1	TRBV11-2	NA	TRBD2	TGTGCCAGCAGCCCCCAAAGCGGGAACAATGAGCAGTTCTTC	CASSPQSGNNEQFF
TRBJ1-3	TRBV12-3/TRBV12-4	many	NA	TGTGCCAGCAGCCTCGGGCCCAGCTCTGGAAACACCATATATTTT	CASSLGPSSGNTIYF
TRBJ1-6	TRBV14	few	TRBD1	TGTGCCAGCAGCCACCCAGGGGGAAATTCACCCCTCCACTTT	CASSHPGGNSPLHF
TRBJ2-5	TRBV9	NA	NA	TGTGCCAGCAGCGGGGGGGGGCCTGAGGGGGAGACCCAGTACTTC	CASSGGGPEGETQYF
TRBJ1-5	TRBV6-5	many	NA	TGTGCCAGCAGTTACAGAGAGATTAATCAGCCCCAGCATTTT	CASSYREINQPQHF
TRBJ2-7	TRBV20-1	few	NA	TGCAGTGCTTGGGACTACGAGCAGTACTTC	CSAWDYEQYF
TRBJ1-2	TRBV2	many	NA	TGTGCCAGCAGGGCCAGAACACAGGGTGTTGCAGGCTACACCTTC	CASRARTQGVAGYTF
TRBJ1-5	TRBV6-1	few	TRBD1	TGTGCCAGCAGTAAAATGGAGGATTGGGGACAGTCAAATCAGCCCCAGCATTTT	CASSKMEDWGQSNQPQHF
TRBJ1-6	TRBV2	many	TRBD1	TGTGCCAGCCAGGACAGGGCTCGATCACCCCTCCACTTT	CASQDRARSPLHF
TRBJ1-2	TRBV7-6	many	NA	TGTGCCAGCAGCTCAACCGGGAGTCGAAGCTACACCTTC	CASSSTGSRSYTF
TRBJ1-1	TRBV28	many	NA	TGTGCCAGCAGTTTATGGCAGAACACTGAAGCTTTCTTT	CASSLWQNTEAFF
TRBJ2-7	TRBV28	many	NA	TGTGCCAGCAGACCAGAAGACAGGCCTCGGCAGTACTTC	CASRPEDRPRQYF
TRBJ1-5	TRBV14	NA	NA	TGTGCCAGCAGCCTATGCAATCAGCCCCAGCATTTT	CASSLCNQPQHF
TRBJ2-3	TRBV12-3/TRBV12-4	many	NA	TGTGCCAGCAGTCCCTTGGGGGGGCAAGCAGATACGCAGTATTTT	CASSPLGGQADTQYF
TRBJ2-1	TRBV24-1	NA	TRBD1	TGTGCCACCAGTCGGGACAGGGGTGTCCATGAGCAGTTCTTC	CATSRDRGVHEQFF
TRBJ2-7	TRBV6-1	many	NA	TGTGCCAGCAGTGGCCCCGGGCGGGACGTCCGGTACGAGCAGTACTTC	CASSGPGRDVRYEQYF
TRBJ1-1	TRBV29-1	NA	NA	TGCAGCGTTGAACGGGATATGAACACTGAAGCTTTCTTT	CSVERDMNTEAFF
TRBJ1-1	TRBV11-3	many	NA	TGTGCCAGCAGCTTAGCGGGTGGGAACACCCTGAACACTGAAGCTTTCTTT	CASSLAGGNTLNTEAFF
TRBJ1-6	TRBV2	once	NA	TGTGCCAGCAAGGAGGGTTCCTATAATTCACCCCTCCACTTT	CASKEGSYNSPLHF
TRBJ2-1	TRBV6-1	few	NA	TGTGCCAGCAGACCCCGAGCAGTCCCCTACAATGAGCAGTTCTTC	CASRPRAVPYNEQFF
TRBJ2-5	TRBV7-2	many	NA	TGTGCCAGCAGCTTATCACCGGGGCGGTCCCAGTACTTC	CASSLSPGRSQYF
TRBJ2-7	TRBV2	many	NA	TGTGCCAGCAGACAGGGACTGGTGATCACCTACGAGCAGTACTTC	CASRQGLVITYEQYF
TRBJ2-1	TRBV7-9	many	NA	TGTGCCAGCAGCTTAGGCGCAGGGTCCAATGAGCAGTTCTTC	CASSLGAGSNEQFF
TRBJ1-2	TRBV6-1	many	NA	TGTGCCAGCAGTGAGGGGGGAACGCAACGGGGCTACACCTTC	CASSEGGTQRGYTF
TRBJ2-1	TRBV12-3/TRBV12-4	many	TRBD2	TGTGCCAGCAGTTTTCGGGAGGGATGGGTGACCTCCTACAATGAGCAGTTCTTC	CASSFREGWVTSYNEQFF